These 22 T cell receptor beta chains originate from one sample sequenced in a study of T cell responses to AZD1222 COVID-19 vaccine. Some clones are missing from TCRdb's copy, which holds only in-frame ones; the method was immunoSEQ multiplex PCR. The sample yields about 140,000 clones, roughly 91% seen once. The sequencing here drew on peripheral blood, taken 28 days after the second AZD1222 dose. The source is an adult who received the AZD1222 COVID-19 vaccine.

This clone was found a few times. The chain joins TRBV7-8 to TRBJ2-5, with D tentatively TRBD1 or TRBD2 (5 bases each). The CDR3 has 14 residues. With 7 bases removed from V and 1 base from J, the gap between germline ends came to 13 bases. Germline CDR1 and CDR2: SGHVS and FQNEAQ. This CDR3 reads CASNLQGTQETQYF. Here the CDR3 DNA reads TGTGCCAGCAATCTACAAGGGACCCAAGAGACCCAGTACTTC.

Concerning this clone: The same CDR3 is also encoded by other DNA sequences in this sample. The rearrangement links TRBV5-6 to TRBJ1-5; a possible D gene is TRBD1 (5 bases). This CDR3 is 13 amino acids long. V shed 4 bases and J shed 4 bases, with 9 bases lying between them. Germline V gene data show CDR1 as SGHDT and CDR2 as YYEEEE. The CDR3 sequence is CASSPGRNQPQHF. As DNA, the CDR3 is TGTGCCAGCAGCCCGGGGCGGAATCAGCCCCAGCATTTT. The complete variable domain, with remaining parts taken from reference TRBV5-6 and TRBJ1-5, reads DAGVTQSPTHLIKTRGQQVTLRCSPKSGHDTVSWYQQALGQGPQFIFQYYEEEERQRGNFPDRFSGHQFPNYSSELNVNALLLGDSALYLCASSPGRNQPQHFGDGTRLSIL.

The chain recombines TRBV18 with TRBJ2-2, with 10 bases matching TRBD1. Trimming cost V 6 bases and J 6 bases; bases outside gene matches: 13. In germline, CDR1 is KGHSH, CDR2 LQKENI. The CDR3 contains 17 residues. In DNA form, the CDR3 reads TGTGCCAGCTCTCCATTCAGACAGGGGGCGATCCCCGGGGAGCTGTTTTTT. It specifies CASSPFRQGAIPGELFF.

V and J are TRBV29-1 and TRBJ1-5; D possibly corresponds to TRBD1 (6 bases). Germline V lookup: CDR1 SQVTM, CDR2 ANQGSEA. Trimming stripped 5 bases from V and 5 bases from J, with 16 bases between. CDR3 length equals 14 residues. The CDR3 here is CSVRATGYDQPQHF. The DNA of the CDR3 is TGCAGCGTTCGGGCTACAGGGTACGATCAGCCCCAGCATTTT.

The V call is TRBV29-1, the J call TRBJ2-7; D perhaps matches TRBD1 (6 bases). Germline V gene sequence: CDR1 SQVTM, CDR2 ANQGSEA. V dropped 2 bases and J dropped 6 bases, with 11 bases sitting between them. The CDR3 is 12 amino acids. The CDR3 loop reads CSVEQGTVEQYF. In DNA, the CDR3 is TGCAGCGTTGAACAGGGGACGGTCGAGCAGTACTTC.

This sequence joins TRBV18 and TRBJ1-5; 8 bases fit TRBD1. Trimming took 0 bases from V and 5 from J; bases not matched to a gene: 9. This CDR3 has 17 amino acids. Germline V gene data show CDR1 as KGHSH and CDR2 as LQKENI. The CDR3 DNA reads as TGTGCCAGCTCACCACCGTTACCCGGGACAGGCGATCAGCCCCAGCATTTT. Translation: CASSPPLPGTGDQPQHF.

This clone was found once. The CDR3 sequence: CASSRLTGIYEQYF. The CDR3 region has the DNA TGTGCCAGCAGCCGACTGACAGGTATCTACGAGCAGTACTTC. The gene calls are TRBV6-2 or TRBV6-3 and TRBJ2-7; weak D call: TRBD1 (6 bases). Trimming left V 6 bases short and J 3 bases short, with 15 bases between. Germline V gene data show CDR1 as MNHEY and CDR2 as SVGEGT. This CDR3 comprises 14 residues.

A word on this clone: At one of its ends the junction is not consistent with the germline gene, which may arise from a read error. The chain is built from TRBV28 and TRBJ1-1; a weak D match, TRBD1 (5 bases). CDR1 and CDR2 from the germline V gene are MDHEN and SYDVKM. The length of the CDR3 is 12 residues. CDR3 coding DNA: TGTGCCGGCAGGGCCCCGAACACTGAAGCTTTCTTT. Amino acids: CAGRAPNTEAFF.

V usage is TRBV13 and J usage is TRBJ2-5, with 8 bases lining up with TRBD1. The CDR3 runs to 14 residues. Germline CDR1 and CDR2: PRHDT and FYEKMQ (reference sequence). The V and J ends lost 4 bases and 5 bases, in that order; junction bases with no gene match: 6. Here the CDR3 DNA reads TGTGCCAGCAGCTATGGACAGGGTGTCGAGACCCAGTACTTC. Translating it yields CASSYGQGVETQYF.

This rearrangement joins TRBV12-3 or TRBV12-4 to TRBJ2-1, with a possible D match to TRBD2 (6 bases). The CDR3 has 12 amino acids. The V end was cut by 10 bases, the J end by 8 bases, with 15 bases between. The CDR3 loop is CATSGEVDEQFF. CDR3 nucleotides: TGTGCCACCTCCGGGGAGGTGGATGAGCAGTTCTTC.

V gene TRBV6-4 combines with J gene TRBJ2-3; 7 bases map to TRBD2. CDR1 and CDR2 from the germline V gene are MRHNA and SNTAGT. This CDR3 is built from 15 residues. After removal of 3 bases from V and 4 bases from J, the junction contained 7 bases not matched to a gene. The CDR3 coding sequence is TGTGCCAGCAGTGAACCTATCGGGGGGTCAGATACGCAGTATTTT. Translating it yields CASSEPIGGSDTQYF.

This clone came up once. J is TRBJ1-3 and V is TRBV5-1, with 7 bases lining up with TRBD1. This CDR3 is built from 14 residues. The V gene end was trimmed by 4 bases and the J gene end by 2 bases; junction bases not matched to a gene: 3. Germline CDR1 reads SGHRS; CDR2 reads YFSETQ. The CDR3 DNA follows: TGCGCCAGCAGCCCCGGGACAGCTGGAAACACCATATATTTT. It translates to CASSPGTAGNTIYF.

V usage is TRBV28 and J usage is TRBJ2-1; possible D gene TRBD1, 6 bases. V was cut by 6 bases and J by 6 bases, with 18 bases left in between. Germline-derived CDR1 and CDR2 are MDHEN and SYDVKM. This CDR3 spans 15 amino acids. CDR3 loop: CASSPLGQSGNEQFF. The DNA of the CDR3 is TGTGCCAGCAGCCCTCTCGGACAGTCCGGCAATGAGCAGTTCTTC.

The chain joins TRBV12-3 or TRBV12-4 to TRBJ1-1; 7 nucleotides align to TRBD1. This CDR3 spans 12 amino acids. The trim removed 6 bases at V and 9 bases at J, leaving 7 bases unmatched. The CDR3 nucleotides are TGTGCCAGCAGCCCGGACAGGCTCAAAGCTTTCTTT. Translating gives CASSPDRLKAFF.

This clone showed up just a few times. J is TRBJ2-7 and V is TRBV5-6; D call uncertain. The CDR3 sequence is 11 residues long. Trimming pared 6 bases from V and 6 bases from J, leaving 10 bases between. In germline, CDR1 is SGHDT, CDR2 YYEEEE. The CDR3 DNA reads as TGTGCCAGCATTTCAGGATTCGAGCAGTACTTC. Protein sequence: CASISGFEQYF.

The chain links TRBV28 to TRBJ2-5; D unresolved. CDR1 and CDR2 (germline): MDHEN, SYDVKM. There are 13 residues in the CDR3. V gave up 7 bases and J gave up 1 base, with 10 bases separating them. The CDR3 sequence is CASTRFTQETQYF. The CDR3 nucleotides are TGTGCCAGCACCCGTTTCACCCAAGAGACCCAGTACTTC.

The V call is TRBV11-2, the J call TRBJ1-1; D gene unclear. Germline V gives CDR1 SGHAT, CDR2 FQNNGV. This CDR3 spans 13 amino acids. V was cut by 4 bases and J by 4 bases, with 10 bases left in between. The CDR3 bases are TGTGCCAGCAGCTCCGACTCAGGCACTGAAGCTTTCTTT. This encodes CASSSDSGTEAFF.

The chain couples TRBV19 to TRBJ1-1, with unresolved D. The length of the CDR3 is 13 residues. Germline V gene data show CDR1 as LNHDA and CDR2 as SQIVND (reference sequence). V lost 3 bases and J lost 4, with 9 bases in between. CDR3 amino acids: CASSIGLITEAFF. The CDR3 DNA reads as TGTGCCAGTAGTATCGGTCTTATCACTGAAGCTTTCTTT.

The J gene is TRBJ2-2, the V gene TRBV7-3, with D tentatively TRBD2 (5 bases). This CDR3 contains 11 residues. Germline V gene lookup returns CDR1 SGHTA and CDR2 FQGTGA. The ends were cut back, 6 bases at V and 8 bases at J, with 7 bases in the middle. The CDR3 DNA is TGTGCCAGCAGTCTAGCTGGGGAGCTGTTTTTT. This gives the protein CASSLAGELFF.

V and J are TRBV2 and TRBJ2-7; D uncertain. CDR3 length: 11 residues. The V end lost 5 bases, the J end lost 3 bases, and 5 bases lay between the germline ends. In germline, CDR1 is SNHLY, CDR2 FYNNEI. The CDR3 loop reads CASSNLYEQYF. The CDR3 DNA follows: TGTGCCAGCAGTAATCTCTACGAGCAGTACTTC.

The CDR3 here is CASGQGALSHGYTF. For the CDR3, the DNA is TGTGCCAGCGGACAGGGGGCCCTAAGTCATGGCTACACCTTC. This chain links TRBV28 with TRBJ1-2, with 11 bases aligning to TRBD1. The V gene's germline CDR1 is MDHEN and CDR2 SYDVKM. Trimming at V came to 8 bases and at J to 6 bases, leaving 8 bases not matched to a gene. The CDR3 totals 14 residues.

The V call is TRBV6-5, the J call TRBJ2-3; 8 positions match TRBD1. There are 15 residues in the CDR3. The germline gives CDR1 MNHEY, CDR2 SVGAGI. V lost 2 bases, J lost 1 base, and 2 bases stayed unmatched. In DNA, the CDR3 is TGTGCCAGCAGTTACGGACAGGGTGGCACAGATACGCAGTATTTT. This codes for CASSYGQGGTDTQYF.